Below, 16 T cell receptor beta chains from the same sample are listed, as sequenced in a study of T-cell reconstitution after alpha-beta-depleted transplantation in children. TCRbeta library construction was performed incorporating unique molecular identifiers. TCRdb independently ran MiXCR on the PCR reads; one entry per CDR3 protein. The sample has a few hundred thousand distinct CDR3 sequences; over 20% are singletons. The material was PBMCs from the stem cell graft donor, obtained from the stem cell graft. These receptors came from a human donor who donated a stem cell graft to a child with acute myeloid leukemia.

The chain's CDR3 is CASKFSGEYEQYF. The CDR3 DNA reads TGTGCCAGCAAGTTTAGCGGGGAGTACGAGCAGTACTTC. The chain couples TRBV12-3 or TRBV12-4 to TRBJ2-7; 8 nucleotides match TRBD2. The trim removed 7 bases at V and 4 bases at J, leaving 6 bases unmatched. This CDR3 is built from 13 residues.

This clonotype was observed a handful of times. The chain uses TRBV20-1 and TRBJ1-2; 9 bases line up with TRBD1. The J segment lost 6 bases and the V segment lost 5 bases, leaving 7 bases of the junction unmatched. The CDR3 is made up of 13 amino acids. Germline CDR1 reads DFQATT; CDR2 reads SNEGSKA (reference sequence). CDR3 residues: CSAQRTGENGYTF. The CDR3 DNA is TGCAGTGCTCAGAGGACAGGGGAAAATGGCTACACCTTC.

This clonotype has a count of ten or more. The chain is built from TRBV25-1 and TRBJ2-2, with no clear D. This CDR3 spans 11 amino acids. Germline CDR1 reads MGHDK; CDR2 reads SYGVNS. Trimming took off 8 bases at V and 4 bases at J, with 5 bases between the two ends. CDR3 sequence (DNA): TGTGCCAGCGAGCGCACCGGGGAGCTGTTTTTT. Translating gives CASERTGELFF.

This clonotype was picked up many times. V is TRBV20-1 and J is TRBJ2-5, with 16 bases identical to TRBD2. The germline CDR1 and CDR2 sequences are DFQATT and SNEGSKA (reference sequence). This CDR3 spans 15 amino acids. J gave up 4 bases and V 3 bases, and 2 bases lay outside the gene matches. In DNA form, the CDR3 reads TGCAGTGCTAGGGGACTAGCGGGAGGGGTAGAGACCCAGTACTTC. It codes for CSARGLAGGVETQYF.

This clonotype was counted ten times or more. This chain joins TRBV15 and TRBJ2-1, with TRBD1 matching 7 bases. CDR3 length equals 14 residues. With 1 base clipped from V and 3 bases from J, the junction kept 0 bases outside the gene matches. Germline CDR1 LNHNV, CDR2 YYDKDF (reference sequence). Written as DNA, the CDR3 is TGTGCCACCAGCAGAGGGGACAGCTACAATGAGCAGTTCTTC. Its translation is CATSRGDSYNEQFF.

The table lists this clonotype with many counts. The chain combines TRBV20-1 with TRBJ2-7, with 15 positions matching TRBD2. With V trimmed by 5 bases and J by 7 bases, 12 bases remained unmatched. The CDR3 sequence is 16 residues long. Germline CDR1 is DFQATT and CDR2 is SNEGSKA (reference sequence). The CDR3 region is CSARTSGRAVPGEQYF. CDR3 sequence (DNA): TGCAGTGCTCGGACTAGCGGGAGGGCCGTTCCGGGGGAGCAGTACTTC.

This clonotype was counted between two and nine times. V and J are TRBV28 and TRBJ2-3; D possibly corresponds to TRBD1 (5 bases). The CDR3 contains 15 residues. Germline V gene sequence: CDR1 MDHEN, CDR2 SYDVKM. Trimming pared 6 bases from V and 1 base from J, leaving 14 bases between. CDR3 protein: CASSPTVDGTDTQYF. Written as DNA, the CDR3 is TGTGCCAGCAGCCCGACAGTGGATGGCACAGATACGCAGTATTTT.

This clonotype has more than one count but fewer than ten. CDR3 in amino acids: CASSLGRVGIYEQYF. CDR3 nucleotides: TGCGCCAGCAGCTTGGGGAGGGTGGGGATCTACGAGCAGTACTTC. The chain is built from TRBV5-1 and TRBJ2-7; possible D gene TRBD2, 6 bases. The CDR3 is 15 amino acids. V gave up 0 bases and J gave up 3 bases, with 13 bases separating them. Germline-derived CDR1 and CDR2 are SGHRS and YFSETQ.

The CDR3 DNA is TGCAGCGTTGGGGACTGGATTCGCACAGATACGCAGTATTTT. It is translated as CSVGDWIRTDTQYF. The chain is built from TRBV29-1 and TRBJ2-3, with a tentative D call TRBD2 (6 bases). The CDR3 spans 14 residues. Trimming removed 4 bases from V and 1 base from J, with 12 bases in between. Germline lookup yields CDR1 SQVTM and CDR2 ANQGSEA.

This sequence joins TRBV6-1 and TRBJ2-1; TRBD2 agrees at 9 bases. The V gene end was trimmed by 5 bases and the J gene end by 8 bases; junction bases not matched to a gene: 10. Germline-derived CDR1 and CDR2 are MNHNS and SASEGT. The CDR3 is 15 amino acids. Here the CDR3 reads CASSRGEAGGDEQFF. CDR3 DNA sequence: TGTGCCAGCAGTAGGGGGGAAGCGGGAGGAGATGAGCAGTTCTTC.

This clonotype was seen only a few times. The chain uses TRBV7-2 and TRBJ2-7; D call uncertain. Deletions cut 0 bases from V and 0 bases from J, with 6 bases between. The CDR3 consists of 14 residues. Germline assignment: CDR1 SGHTA and CDR2 FQGNSA. Here the CDR3 reads CASSLAVSSYEQYF. The CDR3 DNA follows: TGTGCCAGCAGCTTAGCTGTGAGCTCCTACGAGCAGTACTTC.

This clonotype was recorded a few times. The rearrangement uses TRBV28 and TRBJ1-5; D not resolved. This CDR3 comprises 15 residues. V was clipped by 3 bases and J by 0 bases, with 9 bases between them. CDR1 and CDR2 (germline): MDHEN, SYDVKM. The CDR3 reads CASSLVDLSNQPQHF. The CDR3 nucleotides read TGTGCCAGCAGTTTGGTCGACCTTAGCAATCAGCCCCAGCATTTT.

The chain joins TRBV7-2 to TRBJ2-1, with D possibly TRBD1 on 5 matching bases. With 1 base removed from V and 8 bases from J, the gap between germline ends came to 12 bases. The germline CDR1 and CDR2 sequences are SGHTA and FQGNSA. The CDR3 runs to 14 residues. CDR3 DNA sequence: TGTGCCAGCAGCTTAGACAGGAGAATGTATGAGCAGTTCTTC. This codes for CASSLDRRMYEQFF.

This clonotype was detected only a few times. V usage is TRBV4-3 and J usage is TRBJ2-1; 9 nucleotides align to TRBD1. The CDR3 has 16 amino acids. In germline, CDR1 is LGHNA, CDR2 YSLEER. Losses at the gene ends were 0 bases for V and 9 bases for J; bases not matched to a gene: 9. The CDR3: CASSQDRDTGGPEQFF. CDR3 in DNA: TGCGCCAGCAGCCAAGATCGAGACACAGGGGGCCCTGAGCAGTTCTTC.

The V call is TRBV5-1, the J call TRBJ2-7; D ambiguous. The CDR3 length is 12 residues. Trimming took off 4 bases at V and 7 bases at J, with 12 bases between the two ends. Germline V CDR1 and CDR2: SGHRS, YFSETQ. In DNA, the CDR3 is TGCGCCAGCAGCGACCATAATAGGGAGCAGTACTTC. Translation gives CASSDHNREQYF.

The chain carries TRBV4-2 and TRBJ2-7; the D gene is possibly TRBD1 (5 bases). V lost 0 bases, J lost 1 base, and 7 bases lay in between. The CDR3 extends over 14 amino acids. From germline, CDR1 is LGHNA and CDR2 YNFKEQ. Here the CDR3 DNA reads TGTGCCAGCAGCCAAGATCAGGGTTCCTACGAGCAGTACTTC. Its protein is CASSQDQGSYEQYF.